This entry concerns a single TCR beta chain. This entry comes from a study of sequential checkpoint blockade in melanoma. The CDR3 totals 14 residues. CDR1 is SEHNR, CDR2 FQNEAQ, per germline (reference sequence). The germline V and J ends were trimmed by 5 bases and 6 bases, with 16 bases remaining between them. Repertoires were generated with immunoSEQ multiplex PCR, while TCRdb's copy carries only in-frame clones and drops some. The sample contains more than 8,000 clones, just under 60% of which appear only once. Treatment given: randomized to nivolumab then ipilimumab (arm A) or the reverse (arm B). No patient had prior DNA-damaging chemotherapy.

Sequencing used CD8+ T cells sorted from blood (inferred from file names), obtained from a patient given nivolumab and ipilimumab in sequence. The receptor's source is a human donor with melanoma. The genes are TRBV7-9 and TRBJ1-1, with D unclear. The CDR3 region has the DNA TGTGCCAGCAGCCCCCCGGCGACTTGGCCTGAAGCTTTCTTT. Amino acids: CASSPPATWPEAFF.